This entry lists 23 T cell receptor beta chains sequenced from one sample in a study of blood T cell repertoires in COVID-19. This table comes from immunoSEQ multiplex PCR, and its TCRdb copy is limited to in-frame clones, with some not included. Seen here are about 150,000 clones, roughly 86% observed once, and the top ten hold 15%. Sequencing was carried out using peripheral blood. The receptor set was obtained from a human donor with acute or convalescent COVID-19. The donor label of this sample is uncertain.

The chain is built from TRBV6-4 and TRBJ1-1; perhaps TRBD1 as D (5 bases). CDR3 length equals 14 residues. Trimming removed 3 bases at V and 4 bases at J, with 12 bases between. CDR1 is MRHNA, CDR2 SNTAGT, per germline. The CDR3 DNA reads as TGTGCCAGCAGTGAGGAAAGGGGTTCCACTGAAGCTTTCTTT. It codes for CASSEERGSTEAFF.

J is TRBJ2-7 and V is TRBV5-1; TRBD2 agrees at 9 bases. This CDR3 comprises 15 residues. Germline CDR1 reads SGHRS; CDR2 reads YFSETQ. Unmatched junction bases numbered 16, after V lost 6 bases and J lost 9 bases. CDR3 amino acids: CASTSLPAGGRGQYF. In nucleotides, the CDR3 is TGCGCCAGCACTTCTTTACCAGCGGGGGGAAGAGGGCAGTACTTC.

The gene calls are TRBV11-3 and TRBJ2-2; D uncertain. Germline-derived CDR1 and CDR2 are SGHNT and YENEEA. V gave up 6 bases and J gave up 2 bases, with 10 bases separating them. This CDR3 is 14 amino acids long. In DNA form, the CDR3 reads TGTGCCAGCAGGAGCAAGACTAACACCGGGGAGCTGTTTTTT. Translating it yields CASRSKTNTGELFF.

The chain uses TRBV23-1 and TRBJ1-2; no firm D call. Being an ORF, TRBV23-1 has a function that is uncertain. There are 18 residues in the CDR3. Trimming removed 0 bases from V and 3 bases from J, with 20 bases in between. CDR3 DNA sequence: TGCGCCAGCAGTCAATCGGACGTCCCGGGCCCGCGGGACTATGGCTACACCTTC. Protein product: CASSQSDVPGPRDYGYTF.

The rearrangement joins TRBV10-3 to TRBJ1-5; D not certain. This CDR3 is built from 14 residues. Between the trimmed V and J ends, which lost 3 bases and 4 bases, there was a span of 10 bases. Germline V CDR1 and CDR2: ENHRY, SYGVKD. CDR3 loop: CAISEQIGNQPQHF. CDR3 DNA: TGTGCCATCAGTGAACAGATCGGAAATCAGCCCCAGCATTTT.

The rearrangement uses TRBV5-1 and TRBJ2-7, with no clear D. V was shortened by 0 bases and J by 4 bases, with 11 bases between the two germline ends. The CDR3 spans 14 residues. CDR1 and CDR2 from the germline V gene are SGHRS and YFSETQ. In DNA, the CDR3 is TGCGCCAGCAGCTTGGTGCCAGATTCGTACGAGCAGTACTTC. Translating gives CASSLVPDSYEQYF.

This clone was counted a few times. CDR3 sequence (DNA): TGTGCCTGGAGTGTACAATCCCTTTCTTATGGCTACACCTTC. Its protein product is CAWSVQSLSYGYTF. This chain connects TRBV30 to TRBJ1-2, with D unresolved. The CDR3 length is 14 residues. Trimming stripped 0 bases from V and 5 bases from J, with 13 bases between. CDR1 and CDR2 from the germline V gene are GTSNPN and SVGIG (reference sequence). The complete variable domain, with remaining parts taken from reference TRBV30 and TRBJ1-2, reads SQTIHQWPATLVQPVGSPLSLECTVEGTSNPNLYWYRQAAGRGLQLLFYSVGIGQISSEVPQNLSASRPQDRQFILSSKKLLLSDSGFYLCAWSVQSLSYGYTFGSGTRLTVV.

This clone was picked up one time. This rearrangement joins TRBV7-9 to TRBJ2-6; D perhaps matches TRBD1 (5 bases). V lost 1 base, J lost 5 bases, and 12 bases lay in between. CDR1 SEHNR and CDR2 FQNEAQ come from the germline V gene (reference sequence). The CDR3 is made up of 16 amino acids. The CDR3 loop reads CASSLEQASWANVLTF. CDR3 DNA sequence: TGTGCCAGCAGCTTAGAACAGGCCTCGTGGGCCAACGTCCTGACTTTC. Filled out from reference TRBV7-9 and TRBJ2-6, the complete variable domain reads DTGVSQNPRHKITKRGQNVTFRCDPISEHNRLYWYRQTLGQGPEFLTYFQNEAQLEKSRLLSDRFSAERPKGSFSTLEIQRTEQGDSAMYLCASSLEQASWANVLTFGAGSRLTVL.

The chain uses TRBV10-3 and TRBJ1-3; D possibly corresponds to TRBD1 (6 bases). V lost 10 bases and J lost 1, with 8 bases in between. Germline assignment: CDR1 ENHRY and CDR2 SYGVKD. The CDR3 is 12 amino acids. The CDR3 DNA is TGTGCCACACAGGGTTCTGGAAACACCATATATTTT. This encodes CATQGSGNTIYF.

The rearrangement joins TRBV14 to TRBJ1-2; D uncertain. V was trimmed by 1 base and J by 8 bases, leaving 14 bases between them. Germline V gene data show CDR1 as SGHDN and CDR2 as FVKESK. The CDR3 is 14 amino acids. The CDR3 sequence: CASSQGLEANGYTF. The CDR3 DNA reads as TGTGCCAGCAGCCAAGGATTAGAAGCGAACGGCTACACCTTC.

This chain connects TRBV2 to TRBJ1-5; D gene uncertain. CDR3 length equals 11 residues. The V end lost 6 bases, the J end lost 7 bases, and 7 bases lay between the germline ends. Germline V gene sequence: CDR1 SNHLY, CDR2 FYNNEI. The DNA of the CDR3 is TGTGCCAGCAGGAGGTCCCAGCCCCAGCATTTT. Its protein product is CASRRSQPQHF.

The chain employs TRBV10-1 and TRBJ2-3; 8 positions agree with TRBD2. Germline CDR1 is WNHNN and CDR2 is SYGVQD (reference sequence). The V and J ends lost 3 bases and 4 bases, in that order; junction bases with no gene match: 9. The CDR3 consists of 16 residues. The CDR3 here is CASSDSSREGSDTQYF. CDR3 DNA: TGCGCCAGCAGTGACTCTTCCCGGGAGGGTTCAGATACGCAGTATTTT.

This chain connects TRBV7-2 to TRBJ2-1, with 11 bases that match TRBD2. The germline CDR1 and CDR2 sequences are SGHTA and FQGNSA. The length of the CDR3 is 17 residues. V was clipped by 5 bases and J by 1 base; unmatched bases: 7. The CDR3 loop is CASSRASGGSSYNEQFF. The CDR3 DNA sequence: TGTGCCAGCAGCCGGGCTAGCGGGGGGTCGTCCTACAATGAGCAGTTCTTC.

This chain connects TRBV18 to TRBJ2-3, with 7 bases that match TRBD1. Germline loops: CDR1 KGHSH, CDR2 LQKENI. Trimming took 3 bases from V and 2 from J; bases not matched to a gene: 2. CDR3 length: 14 residues. CDR3 sequence: CASSPGQDTDTQYF. In DNA form, the CDR3 reads TGTGCCAGCTCACCTGGACAGGACACAGATACGCAGTATTTT.

This clone was found a few times. The chain joins TRBV10-3 to TRBJ1-3, with a possible D match to TRBD1 (6 bases). Germline loops: CDR1 ENHRY, CDR2 SYGVKD. The CDR3 loop spans 15 amino acids. V was shortened by 9 bases and J by 0 bases, with 15 bases between the two germline ends. CDR3 in DNA: TGTGCCATATCGACAGGCTCTAGCTCTGGAAACACCATATATTTT. Its translation is CAISTGSSSGNTIYF.

CDR3 nucleotide sequence: TGCGCCAGCAGTCCTAGGAGAGGTGGAGCTTTCTTT. This codes for CASSPRRGGAFF. The J gene is TRBJ1-1, the V gene TRBV23-1; the D is unclear. TRBV23-1 carries the ORF label, with uncertain function. The length of the CDR3 is 12 residues. The V gene lost 4 bases and the J gene lost 10 bases, with 13 bases spanning the gap.

This clone was found once. The chain joins TRBV6-1 to TRBJ1-5, with TRBD1 matching over 8 bases. This CDR3 contains 17 residues. CDR1 is MNHNS and CDR2 is SASEGT in the germline V gene. The V segment lost 4 bases and the J segment 2 bases; nucleotides outside the gene matches: 10. The CDR3 DNA follows: TGTGCCAGCAGTGTTCTCACAGGGGGAGGCGGCAATCAGCCCCAGCATTTT. Translated, it gives CASSVLTGGGGNQPQHF.

The V and J genes are TRBV5-1 and TRBJ2-5, with 8 bases matching TRBD1. Germline V gene sequence: CDR1 SGHRS, CDR2 YFSETQ. Losses at the gene ends were 2 bases for V and 1 base for J; bases not matched to a gene: 7. The CDR3 is 16 residues long. CDR3 in amino acids: CASSLGQGNIQETQYF. Here the CDR3 DNA reads TGCGCCAGCAGCTTAGGACAGGGTAACATCCAAGAGACCCAGTACTTC.

The CDR3 sequence: CASSLQGQGGDGYTF. The CDR3 bases are TGCGCCAGCAGCTTACAGGGACAGGGAGGAGATGGCTACACCTTC. This sequence joins TRBV5-1 and TRBJ1-2; 9 positions match TRBD1. Germline lookup yields CDR1 SGHRS and CDR2 YFSETQ. Losses at the gene ends were 2 bases for V and 6 bases for J; bases not matched to a gene: 8. This CDR3 contains 15 residues.

The rearrangement joins TRBV5-4 to TRBJ1-2; D is possibly TRBD1 (6 bases). This CDR3 is built from 15 residues. Germline-derived CDR1 and CDR2 are SGHNT and YYREEE (reference sequence). V was trimmed by 0 bases and J by 4 bases, leaving 13 bases between them. In nucleotides, the CDR3 is TGTGCCAGCAGCTTGGACCAGGGGCGCGGCTATGGCTACACCTTC. This codes for CASSLDQGRGYGYTF.

The chain links TRBV19 to TRBJ1-2, with 7 positions matching TRBD1. Germline trimming cut 6 bases from V and 3 bases from J; bases unmatched to any gene: 7. Looked up from germline, CDR1 is LNHDA and CDR2 is SQIVND (reference sequence). This CDR3 contains 14 residues. The CDR3 DNA follows: TGTGCCAGTAGATTGGACAGGCGTTACTATGGCTACACCTTC. Its protein product is CASRLDRRYYGYTF. The full variable domain, rest sourced from reference TRBV19 and TRBJ1-2, is DGGITQSPKYLFRKEGQNVTLSCEQNLNHDAMYWYRQDPGQGLRLIYYSQIVNDFQKGDIAEGYSVSREKKESFPLTVTSAQKNPTAFYLCASRLDRRYYGYTFGSGTRLTVV.

This clone was found once. The genes are TRBV3-1 (or the pseudogene TRBV3-2) and TRBJ1-4; 7 positions match TRBD1. CDR1 LGHDT and CDR2 YNNKEL come from the germline V gene (reference sequence). The CDR3 has 15 residues. The V segment lost 5 bases and the J segment 7 bases; nucleotides outside the gene matches: 10. The CDR3 sequence: CASSYARQGGEKLFF. In DNA form, the CDR3 reads TGTGCCAGCAGCTACGCCCGACAGGGCGGTGAAAAACTGTTTTTT.

This clone was counted once. V and J are TRBV30 and TRBJ2-1; TRBD2 agrees at 10 bases. CDR3 size: 15 residues. V dropped 5 bases and J dropped 3; count of bases not matched to a gene: 7. CDR1 is GTSNPN, CDR2 SVGIG, per germline (reference sequence). The CDR3 spells CAWGSGGAYYNEQFF. The CDR3 region has the DNA TGTGCCTGGGGAAGCGGGGGGGCATACTACAATGAGCAGTTCTTC. The complete variable domain, with remaining parts taken from reference TRBV30 and TRBJ2-1, reads SQTIHQWPATLVQPVGSPLSLECTVEGTSNPNLYWYRQAAGRGLQLLFYSVGIGQISSEVPQNLSASRPQDRQFILSSKKLLLSDSGFYLCAWGSGGAYYNEQFFGPGTRLTVL.